This T cell receptor (beta chain) originates from a study of T cells in Graves' hyperthyroidism and ophthalmopathy. The CDR3 spans 16 residues. Per the germline V gene, CDR1 is LNHDA and CDR2 is SQIVND (reference sequence). The ends were cut back, 2 bases at V and 0 bases at J, with 11 bases in the middle. TCR beta CDR3 regions were amplified from RNA. HTBI primers drove first-round RT-PCR of the TCR CDR3. TCRdb independently ran MiXCR on the multiplex PCR reads; one entry per CDR3 protein. The sample has 380,000 or so distinct CDR3 sequences; under 20% are singletons. The rearrangement joins TRBV19 to TRBJ1-3; no clear D gene. The TCR originated in a woman between 18 and 29 years old with Graves' hyperthyroidism. Material: blood. CDR3 nucleotide sequence: TGTGCCAGTAGTATATCGGGCAGCTACTCTGGAAACACCATATATTTT. Translation: CASSISGSYSGNTIYF.